This entry concerns a single TCR beta chain. No cell sorting was done before RNA was extracted from the tissue. The sample comes from a study of tumor and adjacent non-tumor tissue in lung cancer. A modified ARM-PCR protocol with three rounds of nested PCR amplified TCRbeta. TCRdb recomputed calls from the multiplex PCR reads with MiXCR, one row per CDR3 protein. The table has about 110,000 distinct CDR3 sequences, about 80% seen once. The CDR3 contains 15 residues. From germline, CDR1 is MGHRA and CDR2 YSYEKL. The germline V and J ends were trimmed by 0 bases and 11 bases, with 19 bases remaining between them.

The TCR comes from a man aged 65 to 85 with non-small cell lung cancer. Sequencing was done on a sample of lung tumor tissue. The chain links TRBV4-1 to TRBJ2-5; TRBD2 might be the D (5 bases). CDR3: CASSQDRLSIESQYF. The CDR3 nucleotides are TGCGCCAGCAGCCAAGATCGACTATCAATCGAGAGTCAGTACTTC.